The clone carrying this T cell receptor (beta chain) has only one observation. Its antigen is not identified. Other DNA sequences in the same sample also yield this CDR3. TCRdb's copy holds only in-frame clones and misses some; the assay was immunoSEQ multiplex PCR. The sample consists of 2 million to 2.5 million clones, under 95% of them appearing once. This sample is part of a study of shared clonotypes between healthy human individuals. The study's findings and limits: Non-shared clonotypes had lower generation probabilities than those shared by all four donors.

The sample comprised naive CD4+ T cells from PBMCs. Subset: CD45RA+ positively selected. The receptor's source is a man aged 18-30 years in good health. Some clones in this sample may be carry-over from other donors' samples.

The CDR3 is CSARVGETQYF. The DNA for the CDR3 is TGCAGTGCTAGAGTCGGTGAGACCCAGTACTTC. The chain couples TRBV20-1 to TRBJ2-5; D unclear. The CDR3 loop spans 11 amino acids. Trimming cost V 1 base and J 5 bases, with 5 bases left between them. CDR1 is DFQATT and CDR2 is SNEGSKA in the germline V gene (reference sequence).